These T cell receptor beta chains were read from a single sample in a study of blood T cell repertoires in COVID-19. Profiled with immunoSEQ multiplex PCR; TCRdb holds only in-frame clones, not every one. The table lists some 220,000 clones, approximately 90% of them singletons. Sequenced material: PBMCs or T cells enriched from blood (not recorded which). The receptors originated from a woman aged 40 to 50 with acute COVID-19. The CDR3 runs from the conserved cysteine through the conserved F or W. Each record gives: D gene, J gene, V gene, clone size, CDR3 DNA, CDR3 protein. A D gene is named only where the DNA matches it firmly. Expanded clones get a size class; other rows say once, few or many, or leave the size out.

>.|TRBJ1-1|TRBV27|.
TGTGCCAGCAGTCCCTACAGGGCCAGCACTGAAGCTTTCTTT
CASSPYRASTEAFF
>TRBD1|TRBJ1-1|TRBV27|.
TGTGCCAGCAGTTTAATGGCAGGGGGTAACACTGAAGCTTTCTTT
CASSLMAGGNTEAFF
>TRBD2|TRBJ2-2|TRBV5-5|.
TGTGCCAGCAGTTTGACTAGCGGGGTCGCCGGGGAGCTGTTTTTT
CASSLTSGVAGELFF
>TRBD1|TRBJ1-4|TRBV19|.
TGTGCCAGTAGCAAATCCGGGACAGGGTATGAAAAACTGTTTTTT
CASSKSGTGYEKLFF
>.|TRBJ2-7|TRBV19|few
TGTGCCAGTAGTATAGGAGGCTTATCCTACGAGCAGTACTTC
CASSIGGLSYEQYF
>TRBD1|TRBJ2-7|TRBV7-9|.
TGTGCCAGCAGCTTAGAGGCCACGGGGACAGTGTCCTACGAGCAGTACTTC
CASSLEATGTVSYEQYF
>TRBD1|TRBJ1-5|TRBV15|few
TGTGCCACCAGAGACAGGGTGGTAGAACAGCCCCAGCATTTT
CATRDRVVEQPQHF
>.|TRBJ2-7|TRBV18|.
TGTGCCAGCTCACCGGGACTCGGGACGATCTACGAGCAGTACTTC
CASSPGLGTIYEQYF
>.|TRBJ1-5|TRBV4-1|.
TGCGCCAGCAGCCAAGAAGTGAGTCAGCCCCAGCATTTT
CASSQEVSQPQHF
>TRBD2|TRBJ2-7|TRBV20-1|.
TGCAGTGCTAGTATCGGGGGGGGCAGCTCCTACGAGCAGTACTTC
CSASIGGGSSYEQYF
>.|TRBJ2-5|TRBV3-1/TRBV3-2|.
TGTGCCAGCAGCCAGGAGGACAGTTTGTTATTGGAGACCCAGTACTTC
CASSQEDSLLLETQYF
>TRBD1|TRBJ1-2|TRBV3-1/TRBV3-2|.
TGTGCCAGCAGCACTCCGGGACAGATATCTAGCTATGGCTACACCTTC
CASSTPGQISSYGYTF
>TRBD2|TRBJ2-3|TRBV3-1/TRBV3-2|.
TGTGCCAGCAGCCAAGAAGTTGGGGGGGTCGCAGATACGCAGTATTTT
CASSQEVGGVADTQYF
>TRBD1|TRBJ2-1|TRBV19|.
TGTGCCAGTAGAAACATGTGGCAGGGGGCGGTTGAGCAGTTCTTC
CASRNMWQGAVEQFF
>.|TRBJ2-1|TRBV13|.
TGTGCCAGCAGCTTAACCAGGGGCAATGAGCAGTTCTTC
CASSLTRGNEQFF
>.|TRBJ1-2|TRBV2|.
TGTGCCAGCAGTGAAGCCTCGACTACCTTCTATGGCTACACCTTC
CASSEASTTFYGYTF
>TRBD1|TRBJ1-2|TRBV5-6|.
TGTGCCAGCAGCTTGAGGTCGACAGGGGGCTATGGCTACACCTTC
CASSLRSTGGYGYTF
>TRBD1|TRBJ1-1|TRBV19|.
TGTGCCAGTAGTTCCGAATCCGGGACAGGGGGACTGAACACTGAAGCTTTCTTT
CASSSESGTGGLNTEAFF
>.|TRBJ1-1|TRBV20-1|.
TGCAGTGCTCCCCGAACCAGTGAAGCTTTCTTT
CSAPRTSEAFF
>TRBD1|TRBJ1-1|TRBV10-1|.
TGCGCCAGCAGTGCCGGGACAGGGTCCATGAACACTGAAGCTTTCTTT
CASSAGTGSMNTEAFF
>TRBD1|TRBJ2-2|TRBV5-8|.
TGTGCCAGCAGCTACGAAACGGGACAGCTGAACACCGGGGAGCTGTTTTTT
CASSYETGQLNTGELFF
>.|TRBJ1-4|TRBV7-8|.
TGTGCCAGCAGCTCTCGTGAACAGGGACCTATTGAAAAACTGTTTTTT
CASSSREQGPIEKLFF
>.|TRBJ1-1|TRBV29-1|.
TGCAGCGTTGAAGGAACTTTGAACACTGAAGCTTTCTTT
CSVEGTLNTEAFF
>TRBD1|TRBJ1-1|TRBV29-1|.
TGCAGCGTTGGAGGGGACAGGGGTTCCGGGAACACTGAAGCTTTCTTT
CSVGGDRGSGNTEAFF
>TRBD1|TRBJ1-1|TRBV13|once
TGTGCCAGCAGCACCGGGACAGGGGCTGAAGCTTTCTTT
CASSTGTGAEAFF
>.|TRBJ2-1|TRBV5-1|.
TGCGCCAGCAGATCAGAAGGGGGGGCTACCTACAATGAGCAGTTCTTC
CASRSEGGATYNEQFF
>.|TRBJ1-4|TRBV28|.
TGTGCCAGCAGTTTTCGGGGTAGAGAAAAACTGTTTTTT
CASSFRGREKLFF
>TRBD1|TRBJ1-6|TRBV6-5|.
TGTGCCAGCAGGGGCGGGACAGGGGCTTCACCCCTCCACTTT
CASRGGTGASPLHF
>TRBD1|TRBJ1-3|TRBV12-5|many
TGTGCTAGTGGTCGAACGGGGACAGCTGGAAACACCATATATTTT
CASGRTGTAGNTIYF
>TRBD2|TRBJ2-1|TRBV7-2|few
TGTGCCAGCAGCCAAAGAGCGGGGGGGACGGCGCAGTTCTTC
CASSQRAGGTAQFF
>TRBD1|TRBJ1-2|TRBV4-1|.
TGCGCCAGCAGCCAAGAGGGACAGGAGACTTATGGCTACACCTTC
CASSQEGQETYGYTF
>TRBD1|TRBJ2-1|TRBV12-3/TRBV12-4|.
TGTGCCAGCAGTTTACGGCAGGGGGCGCGGTTCTTC
CASSLRQGARFF
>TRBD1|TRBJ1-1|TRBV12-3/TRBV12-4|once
TGTGCCAGCAGGGGACAGCCGAACACTGAAGCTTTCTTT
CASRGQPNTEAFF
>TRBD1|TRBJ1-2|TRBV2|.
TGTGCCAGCAGTGAGGCGACAGGGGATTTCTACACCTTC
CASSEATGDFYTF
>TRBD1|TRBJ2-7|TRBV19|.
TGTGCCAGTACCGGGACAGGGTCCAACGAGCAGTACTTC
CASTGTGSNEQYF
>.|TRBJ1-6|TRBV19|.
TGTGCCAGTAGTATAGGAGGCAGGGGAGCCTATAATTCACCCCTCCACTTT
CASSIGGRGAYNSPLHF
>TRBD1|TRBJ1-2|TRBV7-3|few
TGTGCCAGCAGCAGAACCGGGACAGGGAACTATGGCTACACCTTC
CASSRTGTGNYGYTF
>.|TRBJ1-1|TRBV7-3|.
TGTGCCAGCAGCTTAAGTAGGGGAGGGAACACTGAAGCTTTCTTT
CASSLSRGGNTEAFF
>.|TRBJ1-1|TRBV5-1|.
TGCGCCAGCAGCGGAGGGCAGGTGAACACTGAAGCTTTCTTT
CASSGGQVNTEAFF
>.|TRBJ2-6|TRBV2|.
TGTGCCAGCAGTGATAGTGGCTCTGGGGCCAACGTCCTGACTTTC
CASSDSGSGANVLTF
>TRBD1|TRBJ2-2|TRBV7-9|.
TGTGCCAGCAGCCGCGGACAGGGGGCTTACACCGGGGAGCTGTTTTTT
CASSRGQGAYTGELFF
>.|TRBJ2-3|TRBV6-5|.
TGTGCCAGCACTCTTGGGGGCGGACCCACAGATACGCAGTATTTT
CASTLGGGPTDTQYF
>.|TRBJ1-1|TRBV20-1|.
TGCAGTGCTAGTAGGGACACGAACACTGAAGCTTTCTTT
CSASRDTNTEAFF
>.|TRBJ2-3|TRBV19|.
TGTGCCAGTAGTATATGGTGGAGGGCCACAGATACGCAGTATTTT
CASSIWWRATDTQYF
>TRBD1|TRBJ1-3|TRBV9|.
TGTGCCAGCAGCGCCGGGACAGATTTCTCTGGAAACACCATATATTTT
CASSAGTDFSGNTIYF
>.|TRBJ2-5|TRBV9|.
TGTGCCAGCAGCGAAACAGGGACCAACCAAGAGACCCAGTACTTC
CASSETGTNQETQYF
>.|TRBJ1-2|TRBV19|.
TGTGCCAGTAGTCGGCAGGGAACTAACTATGGCTACACCTTC
CASSRQGTNYGYTF
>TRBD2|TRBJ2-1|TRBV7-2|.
TGTGCCAGCAGCTTAACGGGGGGAAAGAATGAGCAGTTCTTC
CASSLTGGKNEQFF